This is a list of T cell receptor beta chains from one sample in a study of CD8+ T cells in alopecia areata. Produced via immunoSEQ multiplex PCR; TCRdb's table is partial and in-frame only. The sample contains about 190,000 clones, about three fifths of which appear only once. The sequences come from CD4+ T cells sorted from blood, collected at week 4, from a patient treated with tofacitinib. These receptors came from a human donor with alopecia areata. Both conserved end residues are part of each CDR3. Each record gives: J gene, clone size, D gene, V gene, CDR3 protein, CDR3 DNA. The D gene is left open where the match is weak. Size is omitted from some rows. Given values are once, few, many or a class for expanded clones.

TRBJ1-1 | . | TRBD1 | TRBV30 | CAWSTGGINRNTEAFF | TGTGCCTGGAGTACAGGGGGGATTAATAGGAACACTGAAGCTTTCTTT
TRBJ2-7 | . | . | TRBV29-1 | CSVYSSQGHHF | TGCAGCGTTTATAGTTCCCAGGGACACCACTTC
TRBJ2-1 | . | TRBD2 | TRBV29-1 | CSADGRLAGGGYNEQFF | TGCAGCGCCGACGGGCGACTAGCGGGAGGAGGTTACAATGAGCAGTTCTTC
TRBJ1-2 | . | . | TRBV6-5 | CASRGTSLEGYTF | TGTGCCAGCAGGGGCACCTCACTCGAAGGCTACACCTTC
TRBJ2-5 | . | . | TRBV30 | CAWSVNGWEAQYF | TGTGCCTGGAGTGTAAATGGGTGGGAAGCCCAGTACTTC
TRBJ2-3 | few | . | TRBV7-2 | CASSFRIPGADTQYF | TGTGCCAGCAGCTTTCGGATCCCAGGGGCAGATACGCAGTATTTT
TRBJ2-5 | . | TRBD2 | TRBV29-1 | CSGRLAGRAQETQYF | TGCAGCGGCCGACTAGCGGGGCGGGCTCAAGAGACCCAGTACTTC
TRBJ1-1 | . | . | TRBV5-1 | CASSLGPGTFEAFF | TGCGCCAGCAGTTTGGGGCCCGGGACATTTGAAGCTTTCTTT
TRBJ2-7 | . | . | TRBV29-1 | CSVSTGYEQYF | TGCAGCGTCTCCACAGGTTACGAGCAGTACTTC
TRBJ2-7 | . | TRBD2 | TRBV5-1 | CASSLAGLAGGPGYEQYF | TGCGCCAGCAGCTTGGCGGGACTAGCGGGAGGGCCTGGGTACGAGCAGTACTTC
TRBJ1-2 | . | . | TRBV29-1 | CSVAGSRGHGYTF | TGCAGCGTTGCGGGGTCCAGGGGACATGGCTACACCTTC
TRBJ1-1 | . | TRBD1 | TRBV2 | CACSRQGALNTEAFF | TGTGCCTGCTCCAGACAGGGGGCCCTGAACACTGAAGCTTTCTTT
TRBJ1-1 | . | . | TRBV11-2 | CASSLGNGGTEAFF | TGTGCCAGCAGCTTAGGGAACGGGGGGACTGAAGCTTTCTTT
TRBJ2-7 | . | . | TRBV14 | CASSQDHRVTNEQYF | TGTGCCAGCAGCCAAGACCACAGGGTTACAAACGAGCAGTACTTC
TRBJ1-2 | . | . | TRBV10-3 | CAISEGNYGYTF | TGTGCCATCAGTGAGGGGAACTATGGCTACACCTTC
TRBJ2-2 | . | TRBD2 | TRBV30 | CAWSVLGRAHTGELFF | TGTGCCTGGAGTGTACTCGGGAGGGCCCACACCGGGGAGCTGTTTTTT
TRBJ2-7 | . | TRBD1 | TRBV13 | CASTPGTGPYEQYF | TGTGCCAGCACCCCCGGGACAGGACCCTACGAGCAGTACTTC
TRBJ1-1 | . | TRBD1 | TRBV19 | CATMTGGAWGNTEAFF | TGTGCCACAATGACAGGGGGCGCATGGGGGAACACTGAAGCTTTCTTT
TRBJ2-5 | . | . | TRBV30 | CAWSTRGRETQYF | TGTGCCTGGAGTACTCGGGGGCGGGAGACCCAGTACTTC
TRBJ2-5 | . | . | TRBV7-2 | CASSFGPPAVGETQYF | TGTGCCAGCAGCTTTGGACCCCCCGCCGTAGGAGAGACCCAGTACTTC
TRBJ1-5 | . | . | TRBV11-2 | CASSLDWASNQPQHF | TGTGCCAGCAGCTTAGATTGGGCCAGCAATCAGCCCCAGCATTTT
TRBJ2-3 | . | . | TRBV29-1 | CSVEEPQDSPDTQYF | TGCAGCGTTGAAGAACCCCAGGACAGCCCCGATACGCAGTATTTT
TRBJ2-5 | . | . | TRBV30 | CAWNQDQETQYF | TGTGCCTGGAACCAGGACCAAGAGACCCAGTACTTC
TRBJ2-2 | . | . | TRBV30 | CAWSRIELTGELFF | TGTGCCTGGAGTAGAATTGAGTTGACCGGGGAGCTGTTTTTT
TRBJ2-1 | few | . | TRBV11-2 | CASSLGRTVGVHEQFF | TGTGCCAGCAGCTTAGGCAGGACTGTAGGGGTCCATGAGCAGTTCTTC
TRBJ1-2 | . | TRBD1 | TRBV4-3 | CASSQDHGQGNYGYTF | TGCGCCAGCAGCCAAGACCATGGACAGGGGAACTATGGCTACACCTTC
TRBJ2-7 | . | . | TRBV6-6 | CASSNSYEQYF | TGTGCCAGCAGTAACTCCTACGAGCAGTACTTC
TRBJ2-5 | few | . | TRBV28 | CASSPAALQETQYF | TGTGCCAGCAGCCCGGCAGCACTCCAAGAGACCCAGTACTTC
TRBJ2-1 | . | . | TRBV2 | CASSEVGGSYNEQFF | TGTGCCAGCAGTGAGGTCGGTGGCTCCTACAATGAGCAGTTCTTC
TRBJ1-2 | . | . | TRBV10-3 | CAISAKGPDYGYTF | TGTGCCATCAGTGCAAAGGGGCCTGACTATGGCTACACCTTC
TRBJ2-3 | . | . | TRBV29-1 | CSVARDFTDTQYF | TGCAGCGTTGCTAGGGACTTTACAGATACGCAGTATTTT
TRBJ2-3 | few | . | TRBV10-2 | CASSETGVDTQYF | TGCGCCAGCAGTGAGACGGGAGTGGATACGCAGTATTTT
TRBJ2-5 | . | . | TRBV9 | CASSPDIRELGETQYF | TGTGCCAGCAGCCCCGACATCCGGGAGCTGGGAGAGACCCAGTACTTC
TRBJ2-5 | once | . | TRBV29-1 | CSVGLGGGETQYF | TGCAGCGTTGGACTAGGGGGAGGAGAGACCCAGTACTTC
TRBJ1-5 | . | . | TRBV10-3 | CAISDSRGGESPQHF | TGTGCCATCAGTGATTCGAGAGGGGGTGAGTCGCCCCAGCATTTT
TRBJ1-2 | . | . | TRBV15 | CATSREDSRYTF | TGTGCCACCAGCAGAGAAGACAGTCGCTACACCTTC
TRBJ1-5 | few | . | TRBV14 | CASSFYKGPQHF | TGTGCCAGCAGCTTTTACAAGGGGCCCCAGCATTTT
TRBJ2-7 | . | . | TRBV2 | CASRRETYEQYF | TGTGCCAGCAGGCGGGAAACCTACGAGCAGTACTTC
TRBJ1-5 | . | . | TRBV27 | CASSLWRGDQPQHF | TGTGCCAGCAGTTTATGGAGGGGGGATCAGCCCCAGCATTTT
TRBJ2-1 | once | . | TRBV30 | CAWRFHEQFF | TGTGCCTGGAGATTTCATGAGCAGTTCTTC
TRBJ2-6 | few | . | TRBV18 | CASSPLGSGANVLTF | TGTGCCAGCTCACCGTTGGGTTCTGGGGCCAACGTCCTGACTTTC
TRBJ2-1 | . | . | TRBV29-1 | CSARLVGNEQFF | TGCAGCGCCCGACTAGTCGGCAATGAGCAGTTCTTC
TRBJ2-3 | . | TRBD2 | TRBV7-2 | CASSPAGGSGSGGTQYF | TGTGCCAGCAGCCCCGCCGGGGGTAGCGGGAGTGGGGGTACGCAGTATTTT
TRBJ2-5 | . | . | TRBV18 | CASSGDRQETQYF | TGTGCCAGCTCAGGAGACAGGCAAGAGACCCAGTACTTC
TRBJ2-3 | . | TRBD1 | TRBV7-8 | CASSLQWDRTSTDTQYF | TGTGCCAGCAGCTTACAATGGGACAGGACTAGCACAGATACGCAGTATTTT
TRBJ2-1 | . | TRBD2 | TRBV29-1 | CSATRPSGRAWEQFF | TGCAGCGCGACCAGACCTAGCGGGAGGGCCTGGGAGCAGTTCTTC
TRBJ2-7 | once | TRBD1 | TRBV7-2 | CASSRDRATYEQYF | TGTGCCAGCAGCAGGGACAGGGCCACCTACGAGCAGTACTTC
TRBJ1-2 | . | TRBD1 | TRBV4-2 | CASSRKGGGGEVSGYTF | TGTGCCAGCAGCCGCAAAGGAGGAGGGGGCGAAGTTTCGGGCTACACCTTC
TRBJ2-7 | . | . | TRBV30 | CAWSGESMYF | TGTGCCTGGTCAGGGGAATCTATGTACTTC
TRBJ1-1 | . | . | TRBV4-1 | CASSQGFWLGGAFF | TGCGCCAGCAGCCAAGGGTTCTGGCTCGGGGGAGCTTTCTTT
TRBJ2-5 | . | TRBD1 | TRBV5-1 | CASSPQGRETQYF | TGCGCCAGCAGCCCACAGGGGAGAGAGACCCAGTACTTC
TRBJ2-1 | few | TRBD2 | TRBV5-5 | CASSRTSGHEQFF | TGTGCCAGCAGCCGGACTAGCGGGCATGAGCAGTTCTTC